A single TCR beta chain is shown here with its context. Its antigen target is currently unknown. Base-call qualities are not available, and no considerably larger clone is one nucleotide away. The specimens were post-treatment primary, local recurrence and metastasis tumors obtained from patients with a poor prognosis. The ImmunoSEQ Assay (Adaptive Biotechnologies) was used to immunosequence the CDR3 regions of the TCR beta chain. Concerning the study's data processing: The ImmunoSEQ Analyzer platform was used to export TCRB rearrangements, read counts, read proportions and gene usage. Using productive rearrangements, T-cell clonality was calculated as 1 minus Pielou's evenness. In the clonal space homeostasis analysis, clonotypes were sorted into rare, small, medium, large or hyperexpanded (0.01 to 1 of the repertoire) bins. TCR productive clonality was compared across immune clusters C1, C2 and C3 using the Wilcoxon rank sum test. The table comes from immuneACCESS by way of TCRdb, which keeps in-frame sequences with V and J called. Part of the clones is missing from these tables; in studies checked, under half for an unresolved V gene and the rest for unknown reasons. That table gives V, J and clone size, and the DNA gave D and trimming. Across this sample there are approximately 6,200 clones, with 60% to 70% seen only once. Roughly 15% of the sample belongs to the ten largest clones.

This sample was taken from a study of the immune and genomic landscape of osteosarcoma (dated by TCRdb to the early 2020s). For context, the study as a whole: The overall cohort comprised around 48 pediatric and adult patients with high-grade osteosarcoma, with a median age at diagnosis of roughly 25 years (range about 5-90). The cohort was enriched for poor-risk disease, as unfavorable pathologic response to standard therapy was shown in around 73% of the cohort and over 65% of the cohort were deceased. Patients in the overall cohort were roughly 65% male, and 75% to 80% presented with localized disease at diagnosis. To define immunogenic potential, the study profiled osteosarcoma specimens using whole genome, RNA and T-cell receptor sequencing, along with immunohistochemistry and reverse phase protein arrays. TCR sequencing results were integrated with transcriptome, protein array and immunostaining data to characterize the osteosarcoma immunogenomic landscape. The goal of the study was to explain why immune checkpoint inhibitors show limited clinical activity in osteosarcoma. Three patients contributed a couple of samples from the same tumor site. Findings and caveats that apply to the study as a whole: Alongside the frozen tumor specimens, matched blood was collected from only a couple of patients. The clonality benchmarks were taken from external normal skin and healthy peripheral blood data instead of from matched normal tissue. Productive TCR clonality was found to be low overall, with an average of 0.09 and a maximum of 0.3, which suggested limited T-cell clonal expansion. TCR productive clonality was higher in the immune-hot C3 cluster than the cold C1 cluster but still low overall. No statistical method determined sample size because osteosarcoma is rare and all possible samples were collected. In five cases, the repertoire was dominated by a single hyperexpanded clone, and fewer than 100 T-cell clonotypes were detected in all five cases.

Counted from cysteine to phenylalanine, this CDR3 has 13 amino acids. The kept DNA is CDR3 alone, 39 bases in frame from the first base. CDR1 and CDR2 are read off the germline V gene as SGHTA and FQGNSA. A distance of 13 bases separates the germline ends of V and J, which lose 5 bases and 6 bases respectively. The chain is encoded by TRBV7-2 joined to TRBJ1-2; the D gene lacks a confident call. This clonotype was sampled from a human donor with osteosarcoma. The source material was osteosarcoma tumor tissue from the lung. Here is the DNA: TGTGCCAGCAGCAATCGGGATAGAGATGGCTACACCTTC. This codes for CASSNRDRDGYTF. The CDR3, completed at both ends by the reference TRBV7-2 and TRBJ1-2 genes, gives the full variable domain GAGVSQSPSNKVTEKGKDVELRCDPISGHTALYWYRQSLGQGLEFLIYFQGNSAPDKSGLPSDRFSAERTGGSVSTLTIQRTQQEDSAVYLCASSNRDRDGYTFGSGTRLTVV.